A selection of T cell receptor beta chains follows, all from one sample in a study of cytomegalovirus exposure and HLA in healthy donors. Profiled with immunoSEQ multiplex PCR; TCRdb holds only in-frame clones, not every one. This sample has about 250,000 clones, with 92% found just once. The sequenced sample consisted of PBMCs. These receptors all stem from a girl aged 2 to 10 in good health and CMV-seronegative. Each CDR3 is given with its conserved first and last residue. Each record gives: V gene, clone size, D gene, J gene, CDR3 protein, CDR3 DNA. The D gene is left open where the match is weak. Expanded clones are given a class, and other clones once, few, many or no size at all.

TRBV7-2	NA	TRBD2	TRBJ2-1	CASSIWETSGEQFF	TGTGCCAGCAGCATATGGGAGACTAGCGGTGAGCAGTTCTTC
TRBV19	NA	TRBD1	TRBJ2-7	CATGSGTVHYEQYF	TGTGCCACCGGGTCCGGGACAGTCCATTACGAGCAGTACTTC
TRBV5-4	NA	NA	TRBJ2-7	CASSLRGAGDEQYF	TGTGCCAGCAGCTTGCGGGGGGCAGGTGACGAGCAGTACTTC
TRBV7-9	NA	NA	TRBJ2-1	CASSLETGNEQFF	TGTGCCAGCAGCCTGGAAACAGGGAATGAGCAGTTCTTC
TRBV29-1	NA	NA	TRBJ1-1	CSVEEWGHTEAFF	TGCAGCGTGGAAGAATGGGGGCACACTGAAGCTTTCTTT
TRBV5-1	NA	TRBD2	TRBJ2-1	CASSIRLAGGSNEQFF	TGCGCCAGCAGCATAAGACTAGCGGGAGGGTCCAATGAGCAGTTCTTC
TRBV11-3	NA	NA	TRBJ1-6	CAVLYRVSSSPLHF	TGTGCCGTACTATACAGGGTGAGTAGTTCACCCCTCCACTTT
TRBV7-8	NA	TRBD2	TRBJ2-5	CASSPGTSGAQETQYF	TGTGCCAGCAGCCCTGGGACTAGCGGGGCCCAAGAGACCCAGTACTTC
TRBV19	NA	NA	TRBJ2-7	CASSASSYEQYF	TGTGCCAGTAGCGCTAGCTCCTACGAGCAGTACTTC
TRBV6-5	NA	NA	TRBJ2-1	CASSQLDEQFF	TGTGCCAGCAGTCAACTAGATGAGCAGTTCTTC
TRBV5-6	NA	NA	TRBJ1-5	CASSLTRGGQPQHF	TGTGCCAGCAGCTTGACAAGGGGAGGGCAGCCCCAGCATTTT
TRBV30	NA	NA	TRBJ1-1	CAWIGATEAFF	TGTGCCTGGATAGGGGCCACTGAAGCTTTCTTT
TRBV7-9	NA	TRBD2	TRBJ2-5	CASSLSGGSRETQYF	TGTGCCAGCAGCTTATCAGGCGGGAGTCGAGAGACCCAGTACTTC
TRBV13	NA	TRBD2	TRBJ2-7	CASSSGLAGTYEQYF	TGTGCCAGCAGCTCAGGACTAGCGGGTACCTACGAGCAGTACTTC
TRBV30	NA	TRBD2	TRBJ2-3	CAWSFGTSGRTDTQYF	TGTGCCTGGAGCTTTGGGACTAGCGGTCGCACAGATACGCAGTATTTT
TRBV19	NA	TRBD2	TRBJ2-7	CASSTTSGVYEQYF	TGTGCCAGTAGTACCACTAGCGGAGTCTACGAGCAGTACTTC
TRBV6-5	NA	NA	TRBJ1-3	CASSPTGLGNTIYF	TGTGCCAGCAGTCCTACAGGGTTGGGAAACACCATATATTTT
TRBV10-3	NA	TRBD2	TRBJ2-1	CAITPLAGGFDEQFF	TGTGCCATCACTCCACTAGCGGGAGGGTTCGATGAGCAGTTCTTC
TRBV5-6	NA	NA	TRBJ2-5	CASSLSGSGEETQYF	TGTGCCAGCAGCTTGTCTGGTAGCGGAGAAGAGACCCAGTACTTC
TRBV2	NA	TRBD2	TRBJ2-5	CASSWRGAAETQYF	TGTGCCAGCAGCTGGCGGGGGGCCGCTGAGACCCAGTACTTC
TRBV9	NA	TRBD1	TRBJ1-1	CASSVGTGRGTEAFF	TGTGCCAGCAGCGTAGGGACAGGGCGGGGCACTGAAGCTTTCTTT
TRBV6-1	once	NA	TRBJ2-3	CASRSREITDTQYF	TGTGCCAGCAGGTCAAGGGAGATCACAGATACGCAGTATTTT
TRBV5-1	NA	TRBD1	TRBJ1-1	CASSLGLGQGSNTEAFF	TGCGCCAGCAGCTTGGGTCTGGGACAGGGGTCGAACACTGAAGCTTTCTTT
TRBV2	NA	NA	TRBJ2-5	CASLFGGPETQYF	TGTGCCAGCCTTTTCGGGGGGCCAGAGACCCAGTACTTC
TRBV7-6	NA	NA	TRBJ1-3	CASSSFASSGNTIYF	TGTGCCAGCAGCTCGTTTGCCAGCTCTGGAAACACCATATATTTT
TRBV30	NA	TRBD2	TRBJ2-1	CAWSAHWGGGEQFF	TGTGCCTGGAGTGCGCACTGGGGGGGAGGAGAGCAGTTCTTC
TRBV19	NA	TRBD1	TRBJ2-7	CASTSGTERSEQYF	TGTGCCAGCACCTCGGGGACAGAGAGGAGCGAGCAGTACTTC
TRBV27	once	TRBD2	TRBJ2-1	CASISGGSYPYNEQFF	TGTGCCAGCATTAGCGGGGGGTCCTACCCCTACAATGAGCAGTTCTTC
TRBV7-9	NA	TRBD1	TRBJ1-5	CASSSSDREFQPQHF	TGTGCCAGCAGCTCCTCGGACAGGGAGTTTCAGCCCCAGCATTTT
TRBV10-3	NA	NA	TRBJ2-1	CAISEPPKRDRLIDEQFF	TGTGCCATCAGTGAGCCGCCTAAGAGAGACAGGTTAATCGATGAGCAGTTCTTC
TRBV5-1	NA	TRBD1	TRBJ1-2	CASSLGTGVNYGYTF	TGCGCCAGCAGCTTGGGGACAGGAGTCAACTATGGCTACACCTTC
TRBV10-2	NA	NA	TRBJ1-5	CASSELWDGGPQHF	TGCGCCAGCAGTGAGTTGTGGGATGGGGGCCCCCAGCATTTT
TRBV11-3	NA	NA	TRBJ1-1	CASSAGNTEAFF	TGTGCCAGCAGCGCCGGGAACACTGAAGCTTTCTTT
TRBV19	NA	NA	TRBJ2-1	CASSPEPGGYNEQFF	TGTGCCAGTAGTCCGGAGCCGGGTGGGTACAATGAGCAGTTCTTC
TRBV18	NA	NA	TRBJ1-4	CASSPPGTRIFGTNEKLFF	TGTGCCAGCTCACCACCGGGGACACGTATTTTCGGAACTAATGAAAAACTGTTTTTT
TRBV6-5	NA	NA	TRBJ2-5	CASSVQWSQETQYF	TGTGCCAGCAGTGTACAATGGAGCCAAGAGACCCAGTACTTC
TRBV7-6	NA	NA	TRBJ2-2	CASLLASAGELFF	TGTGCCAGCCTCTTAGCGTCAGCCGGGGAGCTGTTTTTT
TRBV5-1	NA	NA	TRBJ2-4	CASSPWGPKNIQYF	TGCGCCAGCAGCCCCTGGGGCCCTAAAAACATTCAGTACTTC
TRBV9	NA	NA	TRBJ1-1	CASSVAGGRDTEAFF	TGTGCCAGCAGCGTAGCCGGGGGACGCGACACTGAAGCTTTCTTT
TRBV6-1	NA	TRBD2	TRBJ2-7	CASKAGGPYEQYF	TGTGCCAGCAAGGCGGGAGGGCCGTACGAGCAGTACTTC
TRBV5-1	NA	NA	TRBJ1-5	CASSLAGQGLYSNQPQHF	TGCGCCAGCAGCTTGGCCGGGCAGGGCTTATATAGCAATCAGCCCCAGCATTTT
TRBV18	NA	NA	TRBJ1-2	CASSPAGDGYTF	TGTGCCAGCTCACCGGCAGGGGATGGCTACACCTTC
TRBV7-9	NA	NA	TRBJ1-1	CASSLGAGLTEAFF	TGTGCCAGCAGCTTAGGGGCGGGGTTGACTGAAGCTTTCTTT
TRBV29-1	NA	TRBD1	TRBJ1-1	CSVEVQGLLPEAFF	TGCAGCGTTGAGGTACAGGGGCTCCTTCCTGAAGCTTTCTTT
TRBV4-1	once	TRBD2	TRBJ2-7	CASGTGTNYEQYF	TGCGCCAGCGGCACCGGGACTAACTACGAGCAGTACTTC
TRBV11-2	NA	NA	TRBJ1-6	CASSLSADGGSSYNSPLHF	TGTGCCAGCAGCTTATCGGCGGACGGCGGGTCCTCCTATAATTCACCCCTCCACTTT
TRBV11-2	NA	NA	TRBJ2-7	CASSLEHGAYEQYF	TGTGCCAGCAGCCTAGAACACGGGGCCTACGAGCAGTACTTC
TRBV4-1	NA	TRBD2	TRBJ2-7	CASSQGGPRAGGPNEQYF	TGCGCCAGCAGCCAAGGGGGCCCCAGGGCGGGAGGCCCCAACGAGCAGTACTTC
TRBV6-6	few	NA	TRBJ2-4	CASSYSRAKGDIQYF	TGTGCCAGCAGTTACTCGAGGGCGAAGGGGGACATTCAGTACTTC
TRBV6-6	once	NA	TRBJ2-1	CASSPSSSSYNEQFF	TGTGCCAGCTCTCCGAGCTCAAGCTCCTACAATGAGCAGTTCTTC
TRBV27	NA	NA	TRBJ1-4	CASSPNRDEKLFF	TGTGCCAGCAGCCCAAACAGGGACGAAAAACTGTTTTTT
TRBV5-1	NA	TRBD2	TRBJ2-1	CASNAGGGAYEQFF	TGCGCCAGCAATGCGGGAGGGGGAGCGTATGAGCAGTTCTTC
TRBV30	NA	TRBD1	TRBJ1-6	CAWSVYRQGNSPLHF	TGTGCCTGGAGTGTATATAGACAGGGAAATTCACCCCTCCACTTT
TRBV4-1	once	TRBD1	TRBJ2-1	CASSQGTVLSSYNEQFF	TGCGCCAGCAGCCAGGGGACAGTACTCAGCTCCTACAATGAGCAGTTCTTC